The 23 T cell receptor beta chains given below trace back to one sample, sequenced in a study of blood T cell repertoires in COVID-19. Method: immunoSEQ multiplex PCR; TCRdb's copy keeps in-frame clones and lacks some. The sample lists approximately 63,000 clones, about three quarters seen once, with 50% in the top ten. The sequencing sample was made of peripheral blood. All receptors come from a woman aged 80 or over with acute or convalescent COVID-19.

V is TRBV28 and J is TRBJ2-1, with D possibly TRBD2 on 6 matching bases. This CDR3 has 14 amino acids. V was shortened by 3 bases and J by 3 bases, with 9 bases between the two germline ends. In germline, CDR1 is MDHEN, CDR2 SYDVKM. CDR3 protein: CASSLGLRYNEQFF. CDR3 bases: TGTGCCAGCAGTTTGGGACTGCGCTACAATGAGCAGTTCTTC.

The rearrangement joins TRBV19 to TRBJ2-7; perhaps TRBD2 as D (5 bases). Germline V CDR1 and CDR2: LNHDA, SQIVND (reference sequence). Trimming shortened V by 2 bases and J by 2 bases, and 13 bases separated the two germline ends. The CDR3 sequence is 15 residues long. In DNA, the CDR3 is TGTGCCAGTAGTATAAGGCCGGGAACGACCTACGAGCAGTACTTC. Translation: CASSIRPGTTYEQYF.

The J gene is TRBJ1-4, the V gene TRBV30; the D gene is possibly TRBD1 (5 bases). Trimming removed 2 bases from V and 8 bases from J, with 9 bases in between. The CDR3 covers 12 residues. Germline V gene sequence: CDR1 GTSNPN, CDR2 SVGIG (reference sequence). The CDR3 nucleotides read TGTGCCTGGAGTACAGGCAGAGAAAAACTGTTTTTT. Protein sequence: CAWSTGREKLFF.

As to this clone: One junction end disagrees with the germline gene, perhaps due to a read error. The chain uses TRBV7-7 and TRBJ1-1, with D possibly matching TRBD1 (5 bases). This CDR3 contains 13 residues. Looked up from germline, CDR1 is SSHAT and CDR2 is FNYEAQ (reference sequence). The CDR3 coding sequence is TGTGCTAGCAGCCGGATTCAGGGCACTGAAGCTTTCTTT. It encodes CASSRIQGTEAFF.

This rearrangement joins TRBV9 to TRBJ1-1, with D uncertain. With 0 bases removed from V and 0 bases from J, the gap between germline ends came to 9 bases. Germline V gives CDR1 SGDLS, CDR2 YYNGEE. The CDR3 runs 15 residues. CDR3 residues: CASSVEPVLNTEAFF. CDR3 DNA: TGTGCCAGCAGCGTAGAGCCCGTCCTGAACACTGAAGCTTTCTTT.

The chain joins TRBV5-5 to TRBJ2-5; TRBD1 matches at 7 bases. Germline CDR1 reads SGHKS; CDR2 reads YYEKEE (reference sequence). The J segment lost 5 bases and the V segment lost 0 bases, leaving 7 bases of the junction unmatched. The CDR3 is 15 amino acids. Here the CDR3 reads CASSLEGQPVETQYF. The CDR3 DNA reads TGTGCCAGCAGCTTGGAGGGACAGCCCGTTGAGACCCAGTACTTC.

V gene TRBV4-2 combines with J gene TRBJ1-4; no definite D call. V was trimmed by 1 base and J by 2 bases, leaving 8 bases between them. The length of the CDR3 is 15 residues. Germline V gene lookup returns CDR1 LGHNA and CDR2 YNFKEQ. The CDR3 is CASSQGDGTNEKLFF. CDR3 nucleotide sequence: TGTGCCAGCAGCCAAGGCGACGGGACTAATGAAAAACTGTTTTTT.

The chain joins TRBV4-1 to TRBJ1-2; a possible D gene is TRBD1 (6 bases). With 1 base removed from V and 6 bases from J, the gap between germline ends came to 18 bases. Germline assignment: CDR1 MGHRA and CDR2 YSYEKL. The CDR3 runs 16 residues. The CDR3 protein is CASSQGTGLRVDGYTF. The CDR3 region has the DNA TGCGCCAGCAGCCAAGGTACAGGGTTGAGGGTTGATGGCTACACCTTC.

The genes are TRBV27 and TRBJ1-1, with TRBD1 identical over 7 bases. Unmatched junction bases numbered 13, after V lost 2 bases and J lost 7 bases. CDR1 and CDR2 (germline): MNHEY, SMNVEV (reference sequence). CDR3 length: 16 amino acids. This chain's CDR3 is CASSLKPGPGGNEAFF. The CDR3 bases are TGTGCCAGCAGTTTAAAGCCCGGACCAGGGGGGAATGAAGCTTTCTTT.

As DNA, the CDR3 is TGTGCCAGCAGTTCCCACGGGAGGGTCGTAGAGACCCAGTACTTC. Protein product: CASSSHGRVVETQYF. The chain links TRBV28 to TRBJ2-5; 8 positions match TRBD2. This CDR3 has 15 residues. Germline loops: CDR1 MDHEN, CDR2 SYDVKM. J gave up 4 bases and V 4 bases, and 8 bases lay outside the gene matches.

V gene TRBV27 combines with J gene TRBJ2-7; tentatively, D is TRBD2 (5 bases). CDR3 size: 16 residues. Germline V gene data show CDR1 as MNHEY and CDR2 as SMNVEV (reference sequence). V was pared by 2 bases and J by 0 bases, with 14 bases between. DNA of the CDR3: TGTGCCAGCAGTTTAAACGGAGCGGCTAGCTCCTACGAGCAGTACTTC. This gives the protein CASSLNGAASSYEQYF.

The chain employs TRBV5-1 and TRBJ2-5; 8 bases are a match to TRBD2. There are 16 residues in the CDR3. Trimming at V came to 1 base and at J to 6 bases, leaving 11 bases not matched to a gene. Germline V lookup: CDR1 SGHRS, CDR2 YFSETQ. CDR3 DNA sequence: TGCGCCAGCAGCTTGAGCGCCGGGAGGGCCTGGAAGACCCAGTACTTC. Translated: CASSLSAGRAWKTQYF.

CDR3 in amino acids: CASSRDSSPDTEAFF. The CDR3 DNA sequence: TGTGCCAGCAGCCGGGACTCCTCCCCGGACACTGAAGCTTTCTTT. This chain links TRBV5-4 with TRBJ1-1, with D possibly TRBD1 on 5 matching bases. Germline-derived CDR1 and CDR2 are SGHNT and YYREEE (reference sequence). The CDR3 covers 15 residues. Trimming removed 4 bases from V and 3 bases from J, with 16 bases in between.

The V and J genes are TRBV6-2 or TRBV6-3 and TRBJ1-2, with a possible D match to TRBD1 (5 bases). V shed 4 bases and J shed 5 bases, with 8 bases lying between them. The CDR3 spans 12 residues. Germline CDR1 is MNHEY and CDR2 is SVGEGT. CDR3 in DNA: TGTGCCAGCAGTTGGGCAGGGTATGGCTACACCTTC. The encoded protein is CASSWAGYGYTF.

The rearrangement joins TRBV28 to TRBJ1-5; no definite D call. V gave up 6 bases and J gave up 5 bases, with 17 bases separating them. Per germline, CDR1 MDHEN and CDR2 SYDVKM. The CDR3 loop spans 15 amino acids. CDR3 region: CASSLAHSLYQPQHF. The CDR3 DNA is TGTGCCAGCAGCCTAGCGCACAGCCTGTATCAGCCCCAGCATTTT.

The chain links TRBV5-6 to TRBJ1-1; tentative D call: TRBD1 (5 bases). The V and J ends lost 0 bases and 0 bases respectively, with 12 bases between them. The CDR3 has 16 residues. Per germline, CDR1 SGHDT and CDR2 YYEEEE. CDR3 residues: CASSLEGSPMNTEAFF. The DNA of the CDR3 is TGTGCCAGCAGCTTGGAGGGGTCCCCCATGAACACTGAAGCTTTCTTT.

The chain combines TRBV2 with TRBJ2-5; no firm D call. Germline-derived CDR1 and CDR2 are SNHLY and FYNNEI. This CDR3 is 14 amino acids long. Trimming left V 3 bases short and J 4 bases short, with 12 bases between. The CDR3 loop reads CASSESQVSETQYF. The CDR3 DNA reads TGTGCCAGCAGTGAGAGCCAGGTGTCAGAGACCCAGTACTTC.

CDR3 region: CSARTGQETQYF. In DNA, the CDR3 is TGCAGCGCCCGGACAGGGCAAGAGACCCAGTACTTC. The chain is built from TRBV29-1 and TRBJ2-5; 8 positions agree with TRBD1. Trimming cost V 7 bases and J 2 bases; bases outside gene matches: 3. The V gene's germline CDR1 is SQVTM and CDR2 ANQGSEA. The CDR3 consists of 12 residues.

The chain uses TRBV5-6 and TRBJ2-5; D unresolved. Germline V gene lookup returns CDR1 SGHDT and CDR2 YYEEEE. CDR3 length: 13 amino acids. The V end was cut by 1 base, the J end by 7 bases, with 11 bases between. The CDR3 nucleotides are TGTGCCAGCAGCTTGCGCGCGGATGGGACCCAGTACTTC. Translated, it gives CASSLRADGTQYF.

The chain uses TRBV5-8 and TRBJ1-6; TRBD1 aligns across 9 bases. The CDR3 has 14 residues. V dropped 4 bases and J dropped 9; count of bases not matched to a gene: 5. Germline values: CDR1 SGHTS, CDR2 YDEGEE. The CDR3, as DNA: TGTGCCAGCAGCCCGGGACAGGGAGGTTCACCCCTCCACTTT. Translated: CASSPGQGGSPLHF.

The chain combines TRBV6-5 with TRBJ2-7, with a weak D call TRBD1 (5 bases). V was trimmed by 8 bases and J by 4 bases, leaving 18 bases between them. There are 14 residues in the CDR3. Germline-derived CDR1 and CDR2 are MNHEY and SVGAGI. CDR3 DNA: TGTGCCAGCTGTCGGGCAGGGTCCCTGTACGAGCAGTACTTC. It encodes CASCRAGSLYEQYF.

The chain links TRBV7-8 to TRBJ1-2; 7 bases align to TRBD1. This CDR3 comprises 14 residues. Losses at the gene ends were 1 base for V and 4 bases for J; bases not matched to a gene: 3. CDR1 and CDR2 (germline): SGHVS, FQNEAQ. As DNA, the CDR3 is TGTGCCAGCAGCTTAGATAGACAGGGCTATGGCTACACCTTC. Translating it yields CASSLDRQGYGYTF.

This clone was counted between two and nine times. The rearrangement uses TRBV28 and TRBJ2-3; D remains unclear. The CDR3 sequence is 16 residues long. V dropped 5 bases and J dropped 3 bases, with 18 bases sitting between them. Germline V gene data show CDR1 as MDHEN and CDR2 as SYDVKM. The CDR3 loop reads CASSALEVTETDTQYF. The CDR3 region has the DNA TGTGCCAGCAGTGCTCTCGAGGTTACGGAGACAGATACGCAGTATTTT.